The sequence of this T cell receptor (beta chain) was determined in a study of vaccination and CD4 T cells after COVID-19. For the study at large: Several convalescent cases were mild and one was severe, and all had been SARS-CoV-2 positive by nasal swab PCR. It was a median around 100 days after diagnosis, with a range of 35 to 161, that post-COVID samples were drawn.

Regarding the study as a whole: Early timepoints after natural infection were not analyzed in these convalescent patients. Convalescent patients had a median roughly 87% of reactive clones appearing only post-vaccination.

The CDR3 runs to 14 residues. The V gene end was trimmed by 2 bases and the J gene end by 9 bases; junction bases not matched to a gene: 4. The germline V gene has CDR1 DFQATT and CDR2 SNEGSKA (reference sequence). This clonotype was counted between two and nine times. Its antigen is not known. One entry per CDR3 protein, called by TCRdb with MiXCR from the PCR reads. The sample records about 31,000 distinct CDR3 sequences, 49% being singletons. Time point given: late sampling 161 to 241 days after vaccination in three convalescent patients. The TCR originated in a human donor who had recovered from COVID-19. The rearrangement joins TRBV20-1 to TRBJ1-6, with 10 bases that match TRBD1. The sequencing here drew on CD4+ T cells from blood, taken about 7 months after SARS-CoV-2 vaccination. Written as DNA, the CDR3 is TGCAGTGCTAGACGGACAGGGGGAATTTCACCCCTCCACTTT. It yields the protein CSARRTGGISPLHF.